A single sample gave rise to the 25 T cell receptor beta chains below, sequenced in a study of PD-1 blockade in classical Hodgkin lymphoma (dated by TCRdb to 2018 to 2021). The time point tag for this specimen amounts to: cycle 2 day 1 (C2D1) of nivolumab. All trial patients had relapsed after autologous stem cell transplantation, with cohorts A, B and C differing in prior brentuximab vedotin exposure. Library prep was done by the immunoSEQ multiplex PCR assay. TCRdb obtained this table from immuneACCESS and retained in-frame rearrangements with V and J assigned. These tables miss some clones; where compared with another copy, unresolved V genes account for less than half of the shortfall, and the remainder is unexplained. The sample table lists tens of thousands of clones, 70% to 80% of them with a count of one. Together, the top ten hold less than 4.5% of the sample. This material consisted of peripheral blood mononuclear cells (PBMCs), taken before the second cycle of nivolumab. The receptor source for this set is a human donor with classical Hodgkin lymphoma.

This chain connects TRBV5-8 to TRBJ2-1, with TRBD1 matching 7 bases. CDR3 length equals 16 residues. The germline gives CDR1 SGHTS, CDR2 YDEGEE. V gave up 0 bases and J gave up 7 bases; unmatched junction bases: 10. CDR3 sequence (DNA): TGTGCCAGCAGCTTGGTTGGCAGGGGGTTAGGGAATGAGCAGTTCTTC. This codes for CASSLVGRGLGNEQFF.

The chain combines TRBV5-1 with TRBJ2-6; TRBD2 might be the D (5 bases). V shed 0 bases and J shed 4 bases, with 11 bases lying between them. Germline CDR1 SGHRS, CDR2 YFSETQ. The CDR3 sequence is 16 residues long. The chain's CDR3 is CASSLGGSSGANVLTF. The CDR3 DNA follows: TGCGCCAGCAGCTTGGGAGGGAGCTCCGGGGCCAACGTCCTGACTTTC. The whole variable domain, remainder taken from reference TRBV5-1 and TRBJ2-6, is KAGVTQTPRYLIKTRGQQVTLSCSPISGHRSVSWYQQTPGQGLQFLFEYFSETQRNKGNFPGRFSGRQFSNSRSEMNVSTLELGDSALYLCASSLGGSSGANVLTFGAGSRLTVL.

The chain recombines TRBV12-5 with TRBJ2-7; D is unresolved. Germline V gene lookup returns CDR1 LGHNT and CDR2 FRNRAP. The CDR3 is made up of 14 amino acids. V was pared by 2 bases and J by 4 bases, with 12 bases between. CDR3 DNA: TGTGCTAGTGGTTTGATCGGCCCCAATTACGAGCAGTACTTC. The encoded protein is CASGLIGPNYEQYF.

This chain joins TRBV27 and TRBJ1-3; D is ambiguous. Per germline, CDR1 MNHEY and CDR2 SMNVEV (reference sequence). The CDR3 runs to 14 residues. Trimming pared 6 bases from V and 2 bases from J, leaving 11 bases between. CDR3 in amino acids: CASSSRTAGNTIYF. CDR3 DNA sequence: TGTGCCAGCAGCAGCAGGACGGCTGGAAACACCATATATTTT.

The chain links TRBV7-9 to TRBJ2-3; TRBD2 agrees at 9 bases. After removal of 5 bases from V and 8 bases from J, the junction contained 14 bases not matched to a gene. The CDR3 runs to 16 residues. CDR1 and CDR2 (germline): SEHNR, FQNEAQ (reference sequence). CDR3 DNA: TGTGCCAGCAGCCGCTTCTCGCTAGCGGGAACGGGTACGCAGTATTTT. Translation: CASSRFSLAGTGTQYF.

The chain has TRBV14 and TRBJ2-7; D is ambiguous. This CDR3 region has 14 residues. Trimming pared 3 bases from V and 2 bases from J, leaving 11 bases between. The germline gives CDR1 SGHDN, CDR2 FVKESK. As DNA, the CDR3 is TGTGCCAGCAGCCACCGCCGCGAGCCCTACGAGCAGTACTTC. It codes for CASSHRREPYEQYF.

This clone was counted a single time. V gene TRBV5-4 combines with J gene TRBJ2-5; 11 nucleotides line up with TRBD2. CDR3 length: 15 amino acids. Germline CDR1 is SGHNT and CDR2 is YYREEE (reference sequence). The junction had 1 base not matched to a gene; V was cut back by 2 bases and J by 1 base. The CDR3 loop reads CASSFSGGAQETQYF. In DNA form, the CDR3 reads TGTGCCAGCAGCTTTAGCGGGGGGGCCCAAGAGACCCAGTACTTC.

The gene calls are TRBV2 and TRBJ2-2; D perhaps matches TRBD2 (7 bases). There are 15 residues in the CDR3. V lost 0 bases and J lost 6, with 11 bases in between. Per the germline V gene, CDR1 is SNHLY and CDR2 is FYNNEI. The CDR3 coding sequence is TGTGCCAGCAGTGAAGCGGGGGGGCGCCCCGGGGAGCTGTTTTTT. It yields the protein CASSEAGGRPGELFF. The whole variable domain, filled in from reference TRBV2 and TRBJ2-2, reads EPEVTQTPSHQVTQMGQEVILRCVPISNHLYFYWYRQILGQKVEFLVSFYNNEISEKSEIFDDQFSVERPDGSNFTLKIRSTKLEDSAMYFCASSEAGGRPGELFFGEGSRLTVL.

A few counts support this clone. Other DNA variants within this sample encode the same CDR3. CDR3 amino acids: CAWSVGGIDLVGQYF. The DNA of the CDR3 is TGTGCCTGGAGTGTAGGAGGGATCGACTTGGTCGGGCAGTACTTC. The chain employs TRBV30 and TRBJ2-7; a possible D gene is TRBD2 (6 bases). The CDR3 consists of 15 residues. Trimming took off 0 bases at V and 9 bases at J, with 21 bases between the two ends. Germline CDR1 GTSNPN, CDR2 SVGIG (reference sequence).

By share of the sample, this clone is medium-sized (0.01 to 0.1%). The V and J genes are TRBV7-8 and TRBJ1-2; D is unresolved. This CDR3 has 12 amino acids. Per the germline V gene, CDR1 is SGHVS and CDR2 is FQNEAQ. V shed 1 base and J shed 9 bases, with 9 bases lying between them. The CDR3 region has the DNA TGTGCCAGCAGCTTAGGTATAGAACGCTACACCTTC. Translated: CASSLGIERYTF.

The V and J genes are TRBV4-1 and TRBJ1-6; 7 nucleotides line up with TRBD1. The CDR3 loop spans 14 amino acids. Unmatched junction bases numbered 6, after V lost 6 bases and J lost 7 bases. Per the germline V gene, CDR1 is MGHRA and CDR2 is YSYEKL. The CDR3 DNA is TGCGCCAGCAGTTACGACAGGGCGAATTCACCCCTCCACTTT. It is translated as CASSYDRANSPLHF.

This clone has just a few counts. The gene calls are TRBV5-1 and TRBJ1-5; a possible D gene is TRBD1 (6 bases). Germline assignment: CDR1 SGHRS and CDR2 YFSETQ. This CDR3 has 14 residues. V was shortened by 2 bases and J by 4 bases, with 10 bases between the two germline ends. The CDR3 loop is CASSLSGTNQPQHF. The CDR3 DNA is TGCGCCAGCAGCTTATCAGGGACAAATCAGCCCCAGCATTTT. Full variable domain (rest looked up from reference TRBV5-1 and TRBJ1-5): KAGVTQTPRYLIKTRGQQVTLSCSPISGHRSVSWYQQTPGQGLQFLFEYFSETQRNKGNFPGRFSGRQFSNSRSEMNVSTLELGDSALYLCASSLSGTNQPQHFGDGTRLSIL.

The CDR3 region is CASSADGLSPLSGGYTF. As DNA, the CDR3 is TGTGCCAGCAGCGCTGATGGGCTGTCACCTTTGTCGGGTGGCTACACCTTC. This chain connects TRBV2 to TRBJ1-2; D is uncertain. Germline CDR1 and CDR2: SNHLY and FYNNEI. The CDR3 sequence is 17 residues long. V lost 6 bases and J lost 7, with 27 bases in between.

The rearrangement uses TRBV30 and TRBJ2-2; tentatively, D is TRBD1 (6 bases). Per germline, CDR1 GTSNPN and CDR2 SVGIG (reference sequence). The CDR3 is 15 residues long. Trimming cost V 3 bases and J 6 bases, with 17 bases left between them. This CDR3 is CAWRTSGTTPGELFF. As DNA, the CDR3 is TGTGCCTGGAGGACGTCCGGGACAACACCCGGGGAGCTGTTTTTT.

The V call is TRBV5-1, the J call TRBJ1-1; TRBD1 might be the D (6 bases). V was cut by 5 bases and J by 6 bases, with 11 bases left in between. CDR1 and CDR2 from the germline V gene are SGHRS and YFSETQ. The CDR3 has 12 amino acids. In nucleotides, the CDR3 is TGCGCCAGCAGATCTAGACAGGCTGAAGCTTTCTTT. It is translated as CASRSRQAEAFF.

V gene TRBV4-3 combines with J gene TRBJ2-1; D not resolved. V lost 0 bases and J 12 bases, leaving 12 bases between the germline ends. The CDR3 is 13 amino acids. Per germline, CDR1 LGHNA and CDR2 YSLEER. CDR3 sequence: CASSQEESRRQFF. CDR3 sequence (DNA): TGCGCCAGCAGCCAAGAGGAGTCCCGGAGGCAGTTCTTC.

This sequence joins TRBV5-5 and TRBJ2-4; weak D call: TRBD2 (5 bases). There are 13 residues in the CDR3. The V end lost 4 bases, the J end lost 0 bases, and 5 bases lay between the germline ends. CDR1 and CDR2 (germline): SGHKS, YYEKEE (reference sequence). This CDR3 is CASSGLAKNIQYF. The CDR3 DNA reads as TGTGCCAGCAGCGGACTAGCCAAAAACATTCAGTACTTC.

The rearrangement links TRBV7-3 to TRBJ2-3; D is perhaps TRBD2 (6 bases). The germline V gene encodes CDR1 SGHTA and CDR2 FQGTGA. The CDR3 length is 15 residues. Trimming stripped 5 bases from V and 2 bases from J, with 14 bases between. The CDR3: CASSRTGTPTDTQYF. The CDR3 nucleotides are TGTGCCAGCAGCCGTACCGGGACTCCCACAGATACGCAGTATTTT.

The rearrangement links TRBV9 to TRBJ1-2, with D maybe TRBD1 (6 bases). The ends were cut back, 3 bases at V and 4 bases at J, with 19 bases in the middle. The CDR3 runs to 16 residues. Germline V gives CDR1 SGDLS, CDR2 YYNGEE. The CDR3 is CASSDGHRDPLYGYTF. DNA of the CDR3: TGTGCCAGCAGCGACGGTCACAGGGATCCTCTCTATGGCTACACCTTC.

The CDR3 region has the DNA TGTGCCAGCAGCTCGCCTCCGGGACAGAATAATTCACCCCTCCACTTT. Its protein product is CASSSPPGQNNSPLHF. The rearrangement links TRBV7-8 to TRBJ1-6; TRBD1 matches at 7 bases. J was trimmed by 5 bases and V by 4 bases; bases with no gene match: 8. Looked up from germline, CDR1 is SGHVS and CDR2 is FQNEAQ. The CDR3 runs to 16 residues.

V and J are TRBV9 and TRBJ1-1; maybe TRBD1 (6 bases). Germline V gives CDR1 SGDLS, CDR2 YYNGEE. V was clipped by 3 bases and J by 1 base, with 19 bases between them. This CDR3 contains 17 residues. The CDR3 DNA reads TGTGCCAGCAGCGCGACTGGGGGGGCTGGGTGGAACACTGAAGCTTTCTTT. It codes for CASSATGGAGWNTEAFF.

The rearrangement links TRBV5-6 to TRBJ1-3, with no clear D. The germline V and J ends were trimmed by 2 bases and 4 bases, with 10 bases remaining between them. This CDR3 has 14 amino acids. Germline-derived CDR1 and CDR2 are SGHDT and YYEEEE. CDR3 region: CASSFGGIGNTIYF. In nucleotides, the CDR3 is TGTGCCAGCAGCTTCGGCGGAATCGGAAACACCATATATTTT.

The rearrangement joins TRBV28 to TRBJ1-4, with a tentative D call TRBD1 (5 bases). This CDR3 has 15 residues. CDR1 MDHEN and CDR2 SYDVKM come from the germline V gene. V gave up 4 bases and J gave up 0 bases, with 9 bases separating them. The chain's CDR3 is CASSSGGATNEKLFF. The CDR3 region has the DNA TGTGCCAGCAGTTCGGGGGGGGCAACTAATGAAAAACTGTTTTTT.

The chain links TRBV10-3 to TRBJ2-7; D is perhaps TRBD2 (5 bases). Germline V CDR1 and CDR2: ENHRY, SYGVKD. CDR3 length: 13 residues. V was trimmed by 0 bases and J by 6 bases, leaving 9 bases between them. DNA for the CDR3: TGTGCCATCAGTGAGTCGCCGGGGTTCGAGCAGTACTTC. Translation gives CAISESPGFEQYF.

This clone was seen only once. V is TRBV6-5 and J is TRBJ1-6, with a possible D match to TRBD1 (5 bases). This CDR3 spans 13 amino acids. Deletions cut 8 bases from V and 6 bases from J, with 11 bases between. CDR1 is MNHEY and CDR2 is SVGAGI in the germline V gene. The CDR3 nucleotides are TGTGCCAGCGGCAGGGATCCTAATTCACCCCTCCACTTT. Its translation: CASGRDPNSPLHF.